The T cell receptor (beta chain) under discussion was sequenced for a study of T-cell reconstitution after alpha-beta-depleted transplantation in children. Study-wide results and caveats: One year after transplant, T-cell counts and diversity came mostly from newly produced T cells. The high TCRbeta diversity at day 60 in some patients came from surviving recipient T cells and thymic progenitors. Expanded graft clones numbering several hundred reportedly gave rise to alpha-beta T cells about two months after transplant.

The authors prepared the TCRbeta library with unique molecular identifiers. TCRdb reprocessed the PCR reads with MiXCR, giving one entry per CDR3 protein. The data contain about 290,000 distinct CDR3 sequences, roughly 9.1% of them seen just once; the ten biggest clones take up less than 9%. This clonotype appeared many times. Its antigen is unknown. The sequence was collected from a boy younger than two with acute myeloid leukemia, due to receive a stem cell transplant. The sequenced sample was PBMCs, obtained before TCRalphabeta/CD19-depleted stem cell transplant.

The CDR3 loop reads CATAVTQGVKETQYF. The DNA for the CDR3 is TGTGCCACAGCAGTTACGCAGGGGGTGAAAGAGACCCAGTACTTC. The chain combines TRBV12-3 or TRBV12-4 with TRBJ2-5; TRBD1 aligns across 7 bases. This CDR3 has 15 residues. V shed 10 bases and J 3 bases; nucleotides not matched to a gene: 14.